The clone carrying this TCR beta chain was seen more than once but under ten times. Its matching antigen is unknown. This entry belongs to a study of response to subunit inactivated influenza vaccine. TCRdb processed the RT-PCR reads anew with MiXCR; each CDR3 protein has one entry. The sample has hundreds of thousands of distinct CDR3 sequences, about 7.6% seen once. Study observations and caveats: Few new T cells, the authors suggested, are recruited by each seasonal influenza vaccination.

This clonotype originated in a man aged 50-75 years who received an inactivated influenza vaccine. This specimen consisted of PBMCs from blood, obtained around 25 months after vaccination.

For the CDR3, the DNA is TGTGCCAGCGCGGACGTTTATGGCTACACCTTC. As protein: CASADVYGYTF. The genes are TRBV28 and TRBJ1-2; D gene uncertain. This CDR3 has 11 amino acids. The ends were cut back, 8 bases at V and 5 bases at J, with 9 bases in the middle. CDR1 and CDR2 (germline): MDHEN, SYDVKM.